Sequencing of this TCR beta chain was carried out in a study of T cells after posttransplantation cyclophosphamide. Study findings and constraints: Later blood repertoires were often dominated by clones from the donor CD8+ memory compartment. Recipient CMV seropositivity and CMV reactivation strongly tracked TRB clonality. TRB overlap between skin or GI tissue T cells and blood was limited.

Sequencing used immunoSEQ multiplex PCR; TCRdb keeps in-frame clones, though not all of them. Among 50,000 to 65,000 clones, around 84% were seen once, and the ten largest hold less than 3.5%. CDR1 and CDR2 (germline): SGHTA, FQGTGA. V lost 5 bases to trimming and J lost 2 bases; unmatched junction nucleotides: 5. There are 16 residues in the CDR3. As to this clone: As yet, its antigen is unknown.

This rearrangement joins TRBV7-3 to TRBJ2-3, with 12 bases matching TRBD2. Sequenced: PBMCs. This clonotype was obtained from a young man with a blood cancer, CMV-positive, and with a related stem cell donor. DNA for the CDR3: TGTGCCAGCAGCCGGGGACTAGCGGGTCCCACAGATACGCAGTATTTT. Protein: CASSRGLAGPTDTQYF.